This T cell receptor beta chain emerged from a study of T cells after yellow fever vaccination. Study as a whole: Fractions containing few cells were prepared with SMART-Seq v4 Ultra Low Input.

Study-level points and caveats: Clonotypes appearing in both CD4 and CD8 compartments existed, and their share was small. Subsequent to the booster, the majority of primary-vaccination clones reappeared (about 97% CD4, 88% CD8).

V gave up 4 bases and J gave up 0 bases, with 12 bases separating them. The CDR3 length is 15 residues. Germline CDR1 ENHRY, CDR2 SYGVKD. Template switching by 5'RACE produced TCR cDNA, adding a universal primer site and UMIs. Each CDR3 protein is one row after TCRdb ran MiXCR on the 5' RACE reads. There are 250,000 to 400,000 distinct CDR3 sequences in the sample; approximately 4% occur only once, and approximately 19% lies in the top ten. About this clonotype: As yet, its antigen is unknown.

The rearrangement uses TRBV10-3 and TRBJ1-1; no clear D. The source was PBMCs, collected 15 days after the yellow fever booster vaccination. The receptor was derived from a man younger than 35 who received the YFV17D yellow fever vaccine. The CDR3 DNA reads TGTGCCATCAGTGCTCAGGATAGCATGAACACTGAAGCTTTCTTT. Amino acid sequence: CAISAQDSMNTEAFF.